The clone carrying this T cell receptor beta chain was counted many times. The CDR3 spans 15 residues. From germline, CDR1 is DFQATT and CDR2 SNEGSKA (reference sequence). V dropped 5 bases and J dropped 5 bases, with 19 bases sitting between them. This sample was included in a study of human T cells and chemical hapten exposure. Study-level information: Per-sample TCR yields varied mainly from small pooled library volume differences.

Unique molecular identifiers were affixed to discrete cDNA molecules within the library. MiXCR was run by TCRdb on the RACE reads, yielding one entry per CDR3 protein. The sample lists some 400,000 distinct CDR3 sequences; around 4.8% were seen once. Time point meaning: patch test 1, 2 weeks after DPC sensitization. As to treatment: therapeutic diphenylcyclopropenone sensitization with weekly scalp DPC. Blood, whole and unfractionated, served as the source for total RNA extraction. This receptor was obtained from a woman in her fifties or sixties with alopecia areata. Some clones in this sample may be carry-over from other donors' samples. This sequence joins TRBV20-1 and TRBJ2-1; D may be TRBD2 (5 bases). The sequences come from whole blood, collected in connection with sensitization to the hapten diphenylcyclopropenone (DPC). For the CDR3, the DNA is TGCAGTGCTCGCGATAGCGAGCGCACTAACAATGAGCAGTTCTTC. This encodes CSARDSERTNNEQFF.